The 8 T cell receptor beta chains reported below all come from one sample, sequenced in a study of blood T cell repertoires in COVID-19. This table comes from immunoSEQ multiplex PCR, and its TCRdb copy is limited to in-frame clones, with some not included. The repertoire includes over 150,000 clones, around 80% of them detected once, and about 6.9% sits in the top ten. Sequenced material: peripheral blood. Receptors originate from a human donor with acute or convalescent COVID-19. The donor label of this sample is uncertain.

The CDR3 nucleotides read TGTGCCAGCACGGGGGGTAAGACCCAGTACTTC. This gives the protein CASTGGKTQYF. The chain has TRBV3-1 (or the pseudogene TRBV3-2) and TRBJ2-5, with TRBD2 identical over 7 bases. V was pared by 7 bases and J by 6 bases, with 2 bases of the junction left unmatched. The V gene's germline CDR1 is LGHDT and CDR2 YNNKEL (reference sequence). This CDR3 spans 11 amino acids.

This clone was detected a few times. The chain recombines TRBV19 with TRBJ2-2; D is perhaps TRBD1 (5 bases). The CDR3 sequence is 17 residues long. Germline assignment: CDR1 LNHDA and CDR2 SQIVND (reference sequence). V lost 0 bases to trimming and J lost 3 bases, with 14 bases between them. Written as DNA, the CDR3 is TGTGCCAGTAGTATAGATCTATCAGGGTCCTACACCGGGGAGCTGTTTTTT. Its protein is CASSIDLSGSYTGELFF.

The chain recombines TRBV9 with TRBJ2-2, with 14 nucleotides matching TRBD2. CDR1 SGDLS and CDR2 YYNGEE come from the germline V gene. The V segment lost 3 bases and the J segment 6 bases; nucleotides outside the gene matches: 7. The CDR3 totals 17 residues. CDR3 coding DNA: TGTGCCAGCAGCGGGCCGACTAGCGGGAGGGCCCCCGGGGAGCTGTTTTTT. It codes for CASSGPTSGRAPGELFF.

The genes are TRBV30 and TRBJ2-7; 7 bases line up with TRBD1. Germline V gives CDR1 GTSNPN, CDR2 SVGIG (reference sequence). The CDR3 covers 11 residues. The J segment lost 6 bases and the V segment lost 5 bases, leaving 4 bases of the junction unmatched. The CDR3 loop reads CAWEDRAEQYF. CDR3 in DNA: TGTGCCTGGGAAGACAGGGCCGAGCAGTACTTC.

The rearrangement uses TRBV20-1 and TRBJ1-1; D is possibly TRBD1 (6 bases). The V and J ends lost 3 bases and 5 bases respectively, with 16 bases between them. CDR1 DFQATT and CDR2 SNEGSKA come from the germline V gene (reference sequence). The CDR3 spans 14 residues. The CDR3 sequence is CSASLGGRGTEAFF. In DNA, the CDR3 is TGCAGTGCTAGTCTCGGGGGGCGCGGGACTGAAGCTTTCTTT.

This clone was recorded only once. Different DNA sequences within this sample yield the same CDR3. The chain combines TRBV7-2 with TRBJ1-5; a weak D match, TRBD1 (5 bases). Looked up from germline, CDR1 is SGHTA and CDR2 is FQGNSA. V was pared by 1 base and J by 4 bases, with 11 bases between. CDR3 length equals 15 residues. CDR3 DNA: TGTGCCAGCAGCTTAGTCGGGGGAGGGAATCAGCCCCAGCATTTT. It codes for CASSLVGGGNQPQHF. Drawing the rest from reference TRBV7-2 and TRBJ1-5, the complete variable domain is GAGVSQSPSNKVTEKGKDVELRCDPISGHTALYWYRQSLGQGLEFLIYFQGNSAPDKSGLPSDRFSAERTGGSVSTLTIQRTQQEDSAVYLCASSLVGGGNQPQHFGDGTRLSIL.

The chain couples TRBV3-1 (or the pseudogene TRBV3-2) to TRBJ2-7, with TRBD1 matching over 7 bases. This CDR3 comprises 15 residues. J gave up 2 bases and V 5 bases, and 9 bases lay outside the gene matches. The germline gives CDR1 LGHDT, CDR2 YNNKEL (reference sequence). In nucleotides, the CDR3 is TGTGCCAGCAGCTTGGACAGGTCGGTCGCCTACGAGCAGTACTTC. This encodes CASSLDRSVAYEQYF.

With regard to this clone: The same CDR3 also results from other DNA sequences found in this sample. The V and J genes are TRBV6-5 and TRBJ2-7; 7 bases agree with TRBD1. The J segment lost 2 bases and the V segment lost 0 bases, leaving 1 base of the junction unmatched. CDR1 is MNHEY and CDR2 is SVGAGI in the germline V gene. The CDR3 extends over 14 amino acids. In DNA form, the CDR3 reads TGTGCCAGCAGTTACTCTAGGGGGCCCTACGAGCAGTACTTC. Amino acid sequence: CASSYSRGPYEQYF.